Listed below are T cell receptor beta chains from one sample, sequenced in a study of OX40 agonist ivuxolimab in advanced cancers. The data were produced by immunoSEQ multiplex PCR, yet TCRdb's version contains in-frame clones alone and is incomplete. The data contain about 88,000 clones, 85% to 90% of them seen just once; the ten biggest clones take up 1.5% to 2%. Sample: CD4+ or CD8+ T cells sorted from blood, taken in a trial of the OX40 agonist ivuxolimab. The receptor source for this set is an adult with an advanced solid tumor such as melanoma, head and neck, liver or kidney cancer. Each CDR3 is given with its conserved first and last residue. A D gene is named only where the DNA matches it firmly. For some rows the clone size is stated as once, few or many, or as a class when expanded; others skip it.

j_call,v_call,d_call,clone_size,cdr3_aa,cdr3_nt
TRBJ1-1,TRBV7-9,TRBD1,NA,CASSEYRGLSTEAFF,TGTGCCAGCAGCGAATACAGGGGGCTGAGCACTGAAGCTTTCTTT
TRBJ2-5,TRBV9,TRBD1,NA,CASSVRDSQETQYF,TGTGCCAGCAGCGTACGGGACAGTCAAGAGACCCAGTACTTC
TRBJ2-7,TRBV19,TRBD1,NA,CASSARTGEQYF,TGTGCCAGTAGTGCGAGGACAGGAGAGCAGTACTTC
TRBJ2-7,TRBV7-9,TRBD1,NA,CASSVDRGKYEQYF,TGTGCCAGCAGCGTAGACAGGGGAAAATACGAGCAGTACTTC
TRBJ2-2,TRBV9,NA,NA,CASSPRFSETGELFF,TGTGCCAGCAGCCCGCGGTTTAGTGAAACCGGGGAGCTGTTTTTT
TRBJ2-5,TRBV29-1,NA,NA,CSSGQGLRQTQYF,TGCAGCAGTGGGCAGGGCCTGCGCCAGACCCAGTACTTC
TRBJ2-2,TRBV11-2,NA,once,CASSASAGELFF,TGTGCCAGCAGCGCCTCCGCCGGGGAGCTGTTTTTT
TRBJ2-5,TRBV7-6,NA,NA,CASSFHGETQYF,TGTGCCAGCAGCTTTCACGGGGAGACCCAGTACTTC
TRBJ1-6,TRBV6-5,NA,NA,CASSRGADGDSPLHF,TGTGCCAGCAGTCGCGGGGCGGACGGTGATTCACCCCTCCACTTT
TRBJ2-6,TRBV9,NA,NA,CASSAQISGANVLTF,TGTGCCAGCAGCGCGCAGATCTCTGGGGCCAACGTCCTGACTTTC
TRBJ1-1,TRBV7-9,NA,NA,CASMPGWGTEAFF,TGTGCCAGCATGCCCGGATGGGGCACTGAAGCTTTCTTT
TRBJ2-7,TRBV2,TRBD1,NA,CASSLQGAGYEQYF,TGTGCCAGCAGCCTACAGGGGGCGGGGTACGAGCAGTACTTC
TRBJ2-1,TRBV9,TRBD2,NA,CASSVTSGVTYNEQFF,TGTGCCAGCAGCGTAACTAGCGGGGTTACCTACAATGAGCAGTTCTTC
TRBJ1-1,TRBV18,TRBD1,NA,CASSHDRGRVNTEAFF,TGTGCCAGCTCACACGACAGGGGACGAGTTAACACTGAAGCTTTCTTT
TRBJ2-7,TRBV5-8,NA,few,CASSLTGARSDEQYF,TGTGCCAGCAGCTTGACGGGGGCAAGGTCTGACGAGCAGTACTTC
TRBJ2-5,TRBV7-2,NA,NA,CASSLGSLGETQYF,TGTGCCAGCAGCTTAGGTAGTTTGGGGGAGACCCAGTACTTC
TRBJ2-1,TRBV10-3,NA,NA,CAISDGLGNEQFF,TGTGCCATCAGTGACGGTCTGGGCAATGAGCAGTTCTTC
TRBJ2-3,TRBV5-1,NA,NA,CASSFGTDTQYF,TGCGCCAGCAGCTTCGGCACAGATACGCAGTATTTT
TRBJ1-6,TRBV29-1,TRBD1,NA,CSVRQGYNSPLHF,TGCAGCGTCCGACAGGGCTATAATTCACCCCTCCACTTT
TRBJ2-3,TRBV19,TRBD2,NA,CASSMRSGGSTDTQYF,TGTGCCAGTAGTATGCGGTCGGGAGGAAGCACAGATACGCAGTATTTT
TRBJ1-3,TRBV6-5,NA,NA,CASSEWPGNTIYF,TGTGCCAGCAGTGAATGGCCTGGAAACACCATATATTTT
TRBJ1-5,TRBV19,NA,NA,CASDRGAGVGQPQHF,TGTGCCAGTGATCGGGGGGCAGGGGTGGGTCAGCCCCAGCATTTT
TRBJ1-5,TRBV2,TRBD1,few,CASSEWDRGDQPQHF,TGTGCCAGCAGTGAATGGGACAGGGGGGACCAGCCCCAGCATTTT
TRBJ2-3,TRBV5-1,NA,once,CASRRGGDTDTQYF,TGCGCCAGCAGGAGGGGGGGCGACACAGATACGCAGTATTTT
TRBJ1-3,TRBV5-4,TRBD1,NA,CASSLAGQRGNTIYF,TGTGCCAGCAGCTTGGCGGGACAGCGCGGAAACACCATATATTTT
TRBJ1-6,TRBV5-1,NA,NA,CASSLAWNRDSPLHF,TGCGCCAGCAGCTTGGCCTGGAATAGGGATTCACCCCTCCACTTT
TRBJ1-4,TRBV6-1,NA,once,CASRPGGTNEKLFF,TGTGCCAGCAGGCCGGGGGGAACTAATGAAAAACTGTTTTTT
TRBJ1-1,TRBV28,NA,many,CASNGGDPLNTEAFF,TGTGCCAGCAATGGCGGGGATCCCTTGAACACTGAAGCTTTCTTT
TRBJ2-5,TRBV13,NA,NA,CASSPRGALETQYF,TGTGCCAGCAGCCCCCGGGGGGCTTTAGAGACCCAGTACTTC
TRBJ1-1,TRBV9,TRBD1,NA,CASSVGSGQGILNTEAFF,TGTGCCAGCAGCGTAGGATCTGGACAGGGGATTCTGAACACTGAAGCTTTCTTT
TRBJ2-3,TRBV11-2,NA,NA,CASSLGMGVSDTQYF,TGTGCCAGCAGCTTAGGTATGGGAGTGTCGGATACGCAGTATTTT
TRBJ2-5,TRBV2,NA,NA,CASSLMGEGETQYF,TGTGCCAGCAGCCTTATGGGAGAAGGGGAGACCCAGTACTTC
TRBJ2-7,TRBV7-2,NA,NA,CASSSSLRAGEQYF,TGTGCCAGCAGCTCTTCCCTACGGGCGGGCGAGCAGTACTTC
TRBJ2-3,TRBV5-4,TRBD2,NA,CASSTTSGRGDTQYF,TGTGCCAGCAGCACGACTAGCGGGAGAGGAGATACGCAGTATTTT
TRBJ1-2,TRBV6-5,NA,NA,CASKQGYGYTF,TGTGCCAGCAAACAGGGCTATGGCTACACCTTC
TRBJ2-5,TRBV5-1,TRBD2,NA,CASSWTSGQETQYF,TGCGCCAGCAGCTGGACTAGCGGGCAAGAGACCCAGTACTTC
TRBJ2-7,TRBV11-2,TRBD1,once,CASSPERGRQYF,TGTGCCAGCAGCCCCGAGAGGGGGCGACAGTACTTC
TRBJ2-1,TRBV19,NA,once,CASTRGHTGEQFF,TGTGCCAGTACCCGGGGGCACACAGGTGAGCAGTTCTTC
TRBJ2-1,TRBV5-1,NA,NA,CASSFQGGPRYNEQFF,TGCGCCAGCAGCTTTCAGGGCGGGCCCCGCTACAATGAGCAGTTCTTC
TRBJ1-5,TRBV21-1,NA,NA,CARKTAGSNQPQHF,TGTGCCAGAAAGACAGCCGGGAGCAATCAGCCCCAGCATTTT
TRBJ2-5,TRBV19,NA,NA,CATQDSPQETQYF,TGTGCCACCCAGGACAGCCCCCAAGAGACCCAGTACTTC
TRBJ2-7,TRBV10-3,NA,NA,CAISEGTRSYEQYF,TGTGCCATCAGTGAGGGGACTCGCTCCTACGAGCAGTACTTC
TRBJ1-6,TRBV7-2,TRBD1,NA,CASSLAGQGGSPLHF,TGTGCCAGCAGCTTAGCCGGACAGGGTGGTTCACCCCTCCACTTT
TRBJ2-5,TRBV5-4,NA,few,CASSLRWQETQYF,TGTGCCAGCAGCTTGAGGTGGCAAGAGACCCAGTACTTC
TRBJ1-5,TRBV9,NA,NA,CASSVGWGPNSNQPQHF,TGTGCCAGCAGCGTAGGATGGGGCCCGAATAGCAATCAGCCCCAGCATTTT
TRBJ1-2,TRBV27,NA,NA,CASSPDSLYGYTF,TGTGCCAGCAGCCCAGACAGCCTCTATGGCTACACCTTC
TRBJ1-1,TRBV7-2,NA,NA,CASSPTLNTEAFF,TGTGCCAGCAGCCCAACACTGAACACTGAAGCTTTCTTT
TRBJ2-3,TRBV5-1,NA,once,CASSPLGGARDTQYF,TGCGCCAGCAGCCCCCTGGGCGGAGCAAGGGATACGCAGTATTTT
TRBJ1-3,TRBV25-1,NA,once,CASSEWGGGNTIYF,TGTGCCAGCAGTGAATGGGGAGGTGGAAACACCATATATTTT
TRBJ2-3,TRBV13,TRBD2,NA,CASSSQTSGISTDTQYF,TGTGCCAGCAGCTCCCAGACTAGCGGGATCAGCACAGATACGCAGTATTTT
TRBJ1-6,TRBV27,NA,NA,CASRDSMSGSPLHF,TGTGCCAGCAGGGATTCAATGTCGGGTTCACCCCTCCACTTT
TRBJ1-2,TRBV7-6,NA,NA,CASSPTPANYGYTF,TGTGCCAGCAGCCCCACCCCAGCCAACTATGGCTACACCTTC
TRBJ2-5,TRBV7-6,TRBD2,NA,CASSLGLAGRETQYF,TGTGCCAGCAGCTTAGGCCTAGCGGGACGGGAGACCCAGTACTTC
TRBJ2-3,TRBV2,NA,NA,CASRGGLSIDTQYF,TGTGCCAGCAGAGGGGGGCTTAGCATAGATACGCAGTATTTT
TRBJ1-1,TRBV30,NA,NA,CAWSRLNTEAFF,TGTGCCTGGAGTCGGCTAAACACTGAAGCTTTCTTT
TRBJ2-7,TRBV2,NA,NA,CASSAGTGSYEQYF,TGTGCCAGCAGTGCCGGGACCGGTTCCTACGAGCAGTACTTC
TRBJ2-7,TRBV9,TRBD2,NA,CASSVAASGGLYEQYF,TGTGCCAGCAGCGTAGCCGCTAGCGGGGGGCTCTACGAGCAGTACTTC
TRBJ2-2,TRBV18,TRBD1,NA,CASSPGQGRSTGELFF,TGTGCCAGCTCACCAGGACAGGGGCGGTCCACCGGGGAGCTGTTTTTT
TRBJ2-3,TRBV15,NA,NA,CATSRNRADTQYF,TGTGCCACCAGCAGAAACCGTGCAGATACGCAGTATTTT
TRBJ2-7,TRBV5-1,NA,NA,CASSPQAAYEQYF,TGCGCCAGCAGCCCGCAAGCTGCCTACGAGCAGTACTTC